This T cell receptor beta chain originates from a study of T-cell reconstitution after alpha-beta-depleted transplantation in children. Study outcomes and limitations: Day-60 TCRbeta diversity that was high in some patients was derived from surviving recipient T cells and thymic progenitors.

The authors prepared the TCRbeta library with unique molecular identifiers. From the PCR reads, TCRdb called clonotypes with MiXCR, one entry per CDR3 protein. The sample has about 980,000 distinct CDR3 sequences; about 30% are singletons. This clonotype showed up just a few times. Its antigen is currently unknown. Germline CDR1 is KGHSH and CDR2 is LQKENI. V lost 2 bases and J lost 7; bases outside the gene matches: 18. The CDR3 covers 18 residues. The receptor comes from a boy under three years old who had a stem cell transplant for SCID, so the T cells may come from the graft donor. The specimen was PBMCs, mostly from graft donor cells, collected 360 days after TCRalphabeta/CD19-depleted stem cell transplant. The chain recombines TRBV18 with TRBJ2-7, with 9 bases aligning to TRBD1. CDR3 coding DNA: TGTGCCAGCTCACCAGATCCGAGGTCAGGGACAGGGTTTCGTGAGCAGTACTTC. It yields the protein CASSPDPRSGTGFREQYF. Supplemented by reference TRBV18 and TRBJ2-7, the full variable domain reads NAGVMQNPRHLVRRRGQEARLRCSPMKGHSHVYWYRQLPEEGLKFMVYLQKENIIDESGMPKERFSAEFPKEGPSILRIQQVVRGDSAAYFCASSPDPRSGTGFREQYFGPGTRLTVT.